Listed below are T cell receptor beta chains from one sample, sequenced in a study of T cell responses to AZD1222 COVID-19 vaccine. Only in-frame clones appear in the TCRdb table, and some are missing; sequencing was by immunoSEQ multiplex PCR. The sample shows 150,000 or so clones, 93% of them seen only once. The sample consisted of peripheral blood, taken on day 0 of AZD1222 vaccination. The source of these receptors is an adult in good health. Both conserved end residues are part of each CDR3. D genes are given only for firm matches. Only some rows state a clone size, as once, few, many or a class for expanded clones.

abundance,v_gene,d_gene,j_gene,CDR3aa,CDR3nt
-,TRBV11-2,-,TRBJ1-2,CASSLDRGGGYTF,TGTGCCAGCAGCTTAGATCGGGGGGGTGGCTACACCTTC
-,TRBV9,TRBD1,TRBJ1-6,CASSVSGDRGLNSPLHF,TGTGCCAGCAGCGTATCGGGGGACAGGGGGCTGAATTCACCCCTCCACTTT
-,TRBV3-1/TRBV3-2,-,TRBJ1-3,CASSQDYEGGNTIYF,TGTGCCAGCAGCCAAGATTATGAAGGGGGAAACACCATATATTTT
-,TRBV7-3,TRBD2,TRBJ2-3,CASSLLAGDRSDTQYF,TGTGCCAGCAGCTTACTGGCGGGAGATCGATCAGATACGCAGTATTTT
once,TRBV28,TRBD2,TRBJ2-7,CASAPSGRFRGAYF,TGTGCCAGCGCTCCCAGCGGGAGGTTTCGCGGTGCGTACTTC
-,TRBV2,-,TRBJ1-2,CASRDTGGYTF,TGTGCCAGCAGGGACACAGGTGGCTACACCTTC
-,TRBV11-2,TRBD2,TRBJ2-6,CASSLVGLAGDSGANVLTF,TGTGCCAGCAGCTTAGTCGGGCTAGCGGGGGACTCTGGGGCCAACGTCCTGACTTTC
-,TRBV29-1,-,TRBJ2-4,CSVSRGDIQYF,TGCAGCGTTAGCAGGGGTGACATTCAGTACTTC
-,TRBV2,-,TRBJ1-5,CASSETRVAPQHF,TGTGCCAGCAGCGAGACCAGGGTCGCGCCCCAGCATTTT
-,TRBV30,TRBD1,TRBJ1-2,CAWSVTGTGVGYGYTF,TGTGCCTGGAGTGTGACTGGGACAGGGGTGGGCTATGGCTACACCTTC
-,TRBV5-8,-,TRBJ1-3,CASSRAGRSSGNTIYF,TGTGCCAGCAGCCGCGCGGGCAGAAGCTCTGGAAACACCATATATTTT
few,TRBV7-9,-,TRBJ1-2,CASSSNPQGGYTF,TGTGCCAGCAGCTCCAATCCTCAGGGAGGCTACACCTTC
-,TRBV4-2,-,TRBJ2-3,CASSQEAEGSGRADTQYF,TGTGCCAGCAGCCAAGAAGCAGAGGGAAGCGGAAGGGCAGATACGCAGTATTTT
-,TRBV6-5,-,TRBJ2-1,CASSYDSGRGEQFF,TGTGCCAGCAGTTATGATTCGGGCCGAGGTGAGCAGTTCTTC
-,TRBV18,TRBD1,TRBJ1-1,CASSPTGAVDMNTEAFF,TGTGCCAGCTCACCGACAGGGGCGGTAGATATGAACACTGAAGCTTTCTTT
few,TRBV6-4,-,TRBJ2-7,CASSGGREQYF,TGTGCCAGCAGCGGAGGGCGCGAGCAGTACTTC
once,TRBV19,-,TRBJ1-1,CASSIWGVDTEAFF,TGTGCCAGTAGTATTTGGGGGGTGGACACTGAAGCTTTCTTT
-,TRBV28,-,TRBJ2-3,CASSPPGREAGTDTQYF,TGTGCCAGCAGTCCCCCCGGAAGGGAGGCTGGGACAGATACGCAGTATTTT
-,TRBV3-1/TRBV3-2,-,TRBJ2-5,CASSQDFVPSVQETQYF,TGTGCCAGCAGCCAAGATTTCGTCCCAAGCGTCCAAGAGACCCAGTACTTC
-,TRBV3-1/TRBV3-2,TRBD2,TRBJ2-1,CASSRRRTSGRGGEQFF,TGTGCCAGCAGCCGCCGGAGGACTAGCGGGAGAGGAGGTGAGCAGTTCTTC
-,TRBV19,-,TRBJ2-7,CATSTHSYEQYF,TGTGCCACCTCGACACACTCCTACGAGCAGTACTTC
-,TRBV15,-,TRBJ1-4,CATSRSQGAYEKLFF,TGTGCCACCAGCAGAAGTCAGGGAGCGTACGAAAAACTGTTTTTT
-,TRBV29-1,TRBD2,TRBJ2-1,CSVEDLAGDNEQFF,TGCAGCGTTGAAGATCTTGCGGGGGACAATGAGCAGTTCTTC
-,TRBV18,TRBD1,TRBJ1-2,CASSGDSYYGYTF,TGTGCCAGCTCGGGGGACAGTTACTATGGCTACACCTTC
-,TRBV4-2,-,TRBJ1-1,CASSPNGRPGTEAFF,TGTGCCAGCAGCCCGAACGGTCGCCCGGGGACTGAAGCTTTCTTT
-,TRBV12-1,-,TRBJ1-1,CASSAKQGTLSDTEAFF,TGTGCCAGCAGCGCCAAACAGGGGACACTAAGTGACACTGAAGCTTTCTTT
-,TRBV7-2,TRBD1,TRBJ1-6,CASSLYTTGVALHF,TGTGCCAGCAGCTTATACACAACAGGGGTGGCCCTCCACTTT
-,TRBV12-3/TRBV12-4,-,TRBJ1-1,CASSLDLNTEAFF,TGTGCCAGCAGTCTGGACCTAAACACTGAAGCTTTCTTT